The 7 T cell receptor beta chains below were found in one sample sequenced in a study of beta chain features in type 1 diabetes. Expressed TCRB transcripts were sequenced, since all the RNA that had been isolated was reverse transcribed. TCRdb's table, derived via immunoSEQ multiplex PCR, lists solely in-frame clones and lacks some. Found here are 350,000 to 450,000 clones, more than 13% of them singletons; the top ten hold roughly 0.017%. Material: naive CD4+ T cells from blood. The receptors were gathered from a woman younger than 35 in good health.

The chain couples TRBV29-1 to TRBJ1-2; 11 bases are a match to TRBD1. This CDR3 region has 14 residues. The germline V gene has CDR1 SQVTM and CDR2 ANQGSEA. V shed 5 bases, J shed 0 bases, and the junction held 2 bases outside the gene matches. The CDR3 sequence: CSVWTGGPNYGYTF. The CDR3 DNA follows: TGCAGCGTTTGGACAGGGGGCCCTAACTATGGCTACACCTTC.

The V and J genes are TRBV29-1 and TRBJ1-2; D is unclear. The CDR3 covers 11 residues. V was pared by 3 bases and J by 7 bases, with 9 bases between. Germline CDR1 SQVTM, CDR2 ANQGSEA. CDR3 in DNA: TGCAGCGTTGAGGGAGTCCTTGGCTACACCTTC. This translates into CSVEGVLGYTF.

This clone has a handful of counts. The chain couples TRBV2 to TRBJ1-2, with D perhaps matching TRBD1 (5 bases). Between the trimmed V and J ends, which lost 8 bases and 2 bases, there was a span of 15 bases. The CDR3 runs to 14 residues. Germline values: CDR1 SNHLY, CDR2 FYNNEI. This CDR3 is CASSPERGNYGYTF. DNA for the CDR3: TGTGCCAGCTCGCCGGAAAGGGGAAACTATGGCTACACCTTC.

For the CDR3, the DNA is TGTGCCAGCAGCAAGCCGGGACTAGCGGGTATGGAGCAGTTCTTC. Translation: CASSKPGLAGMEQFF. The chain joins TRBV21-1 to TRBJ2-1; TRBD2 is the table's D call, not checked against the DNA. TRBV21-1 constitutes a pseudogene. CDR3 size: 15 residues.

The V gene is TRBV5-5, the J gene TRBJ2-1, with TRBD2 identical over 9 bases. The CDR3 runs 16 residues. Germline V CDR1 and CDR2: SGHKS, YYEKEE (reference sequence). Trimming removed 4 bases from V and 4 bases from J; junction bases left unmatched: 9. The CDR3 protein is CASSPAGTSKYNEQFF. The CDR3 coding sequence is TGTGCCAGCAGCCCGGCCGGGACTAGCAAATACAATGAGCAGTTCTTC.

With regard to this clone: The same CDR3 arises from other DNA sequences in this sample as well. The gene calls are TRBV30 and TRBJ2-7; D call uncertain. Trimming pared 3 bases from V and 3 bases from J, leaving 6 bases between. Germline loops: CDR1 GTSNPN, CDR2 SVGIG (reference sequence). The CDR3 runs 11 residues. This chain's CDR3 is CAWSTGYEQYF. The CDR3 nucleotides are TGTGCCTGGAGCACGGGCTACGAGCAGTACTTC.

This clone has more than one count but fewer than ten. The rearrangement links TRBV5-4 to TRBJ2-3, with D unresolved. Germline V gene sequence: CDR1 SGHNT, CDR2 YYREEE (reference sequence). V was cut by 5 bases and J by 1 base, with 11 bases left in between. The CDR3 runs 14 residues. In DNA, the CDR3 is TGTGCCAGCAGAACGACTGCGGGCACAGATACGCAGTATTTT. This translates into CASRTTAGTDTQYF.